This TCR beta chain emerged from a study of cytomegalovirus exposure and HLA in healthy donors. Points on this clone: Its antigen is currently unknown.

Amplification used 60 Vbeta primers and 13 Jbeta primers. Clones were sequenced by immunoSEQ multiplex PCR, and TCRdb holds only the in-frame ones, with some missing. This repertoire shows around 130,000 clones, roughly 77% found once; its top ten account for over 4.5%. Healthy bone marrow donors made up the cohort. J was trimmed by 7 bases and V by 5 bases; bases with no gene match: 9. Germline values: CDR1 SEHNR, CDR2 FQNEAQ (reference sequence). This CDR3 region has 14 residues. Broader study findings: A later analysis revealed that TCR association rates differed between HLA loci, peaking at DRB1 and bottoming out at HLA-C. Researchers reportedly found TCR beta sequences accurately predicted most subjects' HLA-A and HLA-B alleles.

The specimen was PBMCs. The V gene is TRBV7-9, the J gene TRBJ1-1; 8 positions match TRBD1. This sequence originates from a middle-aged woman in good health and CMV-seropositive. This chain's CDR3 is CASSRGQGQFEAFF. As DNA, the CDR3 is TGTGCCAGCAGCCGTGGACAGGGACAATTTGAAGCTTTCTTT.